The clone carrying this TCR beta chain has more than one count but fewer than ten. These data are taken from a study of blood T cell repertoires in COVID-19. Either two negative PCRs, clearance, or symptom resolution qualified Cohort 3 donors as recovered. CDR3 length equals 13 residues. V was shortened by 5 bases and J by 5 bases, with 10 bases between the two germline ends. Only in-frame clones appear in the TCRdb table, and some are missing; sequencing was by immunoSEQ multiplex PCR. This sample carries under 200,000 clones, around 80% of them seen once, and the ten largest clones take around 7%. Material for sequencing was PBMCs or T cells enriched from blood (not recorded which). The chain combines TRBV12-3 or TRBV12-4 with TRBJ1-5; D is ambiguous. The TCR was taken from a man in his forties or fifties who had recovered from COVID-19. The DNA of the CDR3 is TGTGCCAGCAGTACTAAGCGCGATCAGCCCCAGCATTTT. Translation gives CASSTKRDQPQHF.